This T cell receptor (beta chain) was sequenced in a study of shared clonotypes between healthy human individuals. The study, taken as a whole, reports: When naive CD4 clonotypes were compared across a few donors, around 4.6% were shared.

The trim removed 8 bases at V and 7 bases at J, leaving 7 bases unmatched. This CDR3 is 13 amino acids long. Per germline, CDR1 LNHDA and CDR2 SQIVND (reference sequence). Worth noting for this clone: Antigen: not known.

TCRdb keeps only in-frame clones here, not all; method: immunoSEQ multiplex PCR. The sample contains some 500,000 clones, approximately 95% of which appear only once. This receptor was identified in a woman aged 25 to 39 in good health. The sequencing sample was made of naive CD4+ T cells sorted from blood. Subset reported: CD45RA+ positively selected. The genes are TRBV19 and TRBJ1-5; the match to TRBD1 covers 8 bases. CDR3 sequence reads: CASHGQGGQPQHF. CDR3 DNA: TGTGCCAGTCACGGACAGGGAGGGCAGCCCCAGCATTTT.